Included here is one T cell receptor beta chain sequence, with context. The protocol attached unique molecular identifiers to individual cDNA molecules. MiXCR, applied by TCRdb to the 5' RACE reads, yields one record per CDR3 protein. The sample consists of approximately 73,000 distinct CDR3 sequences, 11% of them appearing once. The data were obtained in a study of early T cells in non-severe SARS-CoV-2 infection. Trimming stripped 3 bases from V and 5 bases from J, with 19 bases between. The CDR3 contains 16 residues. The chain has TRBV12-3 or TRBV12-4 and TRBJ2-5; D could derive from TRBD1 or TRBD2 (5 bases each). The TCR sequence derives from an adult who was a healthcare worker with PCR-confirmed SARS-CoV-2 infection or an uninfected control (not recorded which). Input material: whole blood. CDR3 amino acids: CASSFYAGTARETQYF. CDR3 DNA sequence: TGTGCCAGCAGTTTTTATGCCGGGACGGCCAGGGAGACCCAGTACTTC.